Below are 32 T cell receptor beta chains sequenced from a single sample in a study of shared clonotypes between healthy human individuals (dated by TCRdb to about 2020). Library preparation was by the immunoSEQ multiplex PCR assay. TCRdb stores this immuneACCESS table with in-frame sequences only. Part of the clones is absent; in the studies checked, under half of the shortfall reflects unresolved V genes, and no reason is known for the rest. Recorded for this sample are about 590,000 clones; nearly 97% of them occurred a single time. Around 0.11% of the sample belongs to the ten largest clones. CD8 naive samples were CD45RO-negative cells positively selected for CCR7, giving a CD45RA+CCR7+ population that excluded TemRA cells. The sequenced sample was naive CD8+ T cells sorted from blood. Interpreted using the paper, the cell subset or site label stands for: CD45RA+CCR7+. These receptor sequences come from a woman aged 25 to 45 in good health.

The chain recombines TRBV7-9 with TRBJ2-2; D perhaps matches TRBD1 (6 bases). The CDR3 is made up of 16 amino acids. Trimming took 3 bases from V and 4 from J, leaving 15 bases between them. Germline lookup yields CDR1 SEHNR and CDR2 FQNEAQ (reference sequence). The CDR3 sequence: CASSFPQGSITGELFF. In DNA form, the CDR3 reads TGTGCCAGCAGCTTCCCTCAGGGGAGTATCACCGGGGAGCTGTTTTTT.

This clone appeared once. The rearrangement joins TRBV7-7 to TRBJ2-5; 7 bases agree with TRBD2. Trimming at V came to 5 bases and at J to 4 bases, leaving 10 bases not matched to a gene. Germline assignment: CDR1 SSHAT and CDR2 FNYEAQ (reference sequence). The CDR3 consists of 15 residues. CDR3 in amino acids: CASSETWTSGETQYF. The CDR3 nucleotides are TGTGCCAGCAGCGAAACCTGGACTAGTGGAGAGACCCAGTACTTC.

This clone was detected once. The CDR3 region has the DNA TGTGCCAGCAGTTTCGGGCAGATCTCTGGAAACACCATATATTTT. This gives the protein CASSFGQISGNTIYF. This chain uses TRBV28 with TRBJ1-3; D not resolved. Between the trimmed V and J ends, which lost 3 bases and 0 bases, there was a span of 9 bases. Germline V gene data show CDR1 as MDHEN and CDR2 as SYDVKM. The CDR3 runs to 15 residues.

This clone was seen a single time. The rearrangement links TRBV5-1 to TRBJ1-2, with TRBD1 matching 10 bases. Germline V gene lookup returns CDR1 SGHRS and CDR2 YFSETQ. This CDR3 is built from 14 residues. Unmatched junction bases numbered 3, after V lost 6 bases and J lost 1 base. The chain's CDR3 is CASNDRGLNYGYTF. CDR3 bases: TGCGCCAGCAATGACAGGGGGCTTAACTATGGCTACACCTTC.

This chain uses TRBV10-1 with TRBJ2-6; D uncertain. The CDR3 totals 18 residues. Between the trimmed V and J ends, which lost 4 bases and 5 bases, there was a span of 21 bases. Germline-derived CDR1 and CDR2 are WNHNN and SYGVQD (reference sequence). The CDR3 is CASSVGSRSQSRANVLTF. CDR3 coding DNA: TGCGCCAGCAGTGTGGGATCAAGATCGCAAAGTCGGGCCAACGTCCTGACTTTC.

The V and J genes are TRBV27 and TRBJ2-7, with TRBD2 as a possible D gene (6 bases). With 2 bases removed from V and 6 bases from J, the gap between germline ends came to 20 bases. Per germline, CDR1 MNHEY and CDR2 SMNVEV (reference sequence). The CDR3 extends over 16 amino acids. The CDR3 nucleotides are TGTGCCAGCAGTTTAGGAGCCGGGACTTTACTCACCGAGCAGTACTTC. Translated: CASSLGAGTLLTEQYF.

The chain employs TRBV6-5 and TRBJ2-7; D gene unclear. Between the trimmed V and J ends, which lost 4 bases and 3 bases, there was a span of 4 bases. In germline, CDR1 is MNHEY, CDR2 SVGAGI. CDR3 length equals 11 residues. CDR3 protein: CASSSIYEQYF. The CDR3 region has the DNA TGTGCCAGCAGTTCTATCTACGAGCAGTACTTC.

V gene TRBV6-4 combines with J gene TRBJ1-1, with 8 nucleotides matching TRBD1. The CDR3 sequence is 14 residues long. V trimming: 6 bases; J trimming: 6 bases; junction bases outside the gene matches: 9. Germline lookup yields CDR1 MRHNA and CDR2 SNTAGT. CDR3 sequence: CASRETGVSAEAFF. CDR3 DNA: TGTGCCAGCAGGGAGACAGGGGTCAGCGCTGAAGCTTTCTTT.

The V gene is TRBV29-1, the J gene TRBJ2-7, with D possibly TRBD2 on 6 matching bases. Germline lookup yields CDR1 SQVTM and CDR2 ANQGSEA. There are 13 residues in the CDR3. Trimming cost V 0 bases and J 2 bases, with 8 bases left between them. The CDR3 loop is CSVEDGGPYEQYF. The CDR3 DNA sequence: TGCAGCGTTGAAGATGGAGGGCCCTACGAGCAGTACTTC.

This clone was counted a single time. The CDR3 spells CASSHRSQPYEQYF. The CDR3, as DNA: TGCGCCAGCAGCCACCGGAGTCAGCCCTACGAGCAGTACTTC. The chain links TRBV5-1 to TRBJ2-7; the D is unclear. The CDR3 consists of 14 residues. CDR1 and CDR2 (germline): SGHRS, YFSETQ. V gave up 4 bases and J gave up 2 bases, with 13 bases separating them.

This sequence joins TRBV7-2 and TRBJ1-3; possible D gene TRBD1, 5 bases. There are 13 residues in the CDR3. Deletions cut 8 bases from V and 4 bases from J, with 12 bases between. Germline lookup yields CDR1 SGHTA and CDR2 FQGNSA. The chain's CDR3 is CASGRDRGNTIYF. The CDR3 region has the DNA TGTGCCAGCGGGAGAGACAGAGGAAACACCATATATTTT.

This chain uses TRBV30 with TRBJ1-1; D is undetermined. Germline assignment: CDR1 GTSNPN and CDR2 SVGIG (reference sequence). The length of the CDR3 is 11 residues. V shed 8 bases and J shed 1 base, with 8 bases lying between them. The CDR3 loop reads CAVRENTEAFF. The CDR3 DNA reads as TGTGCCGTTCGGGAGAACACTGAAGCTTTCTTT.

This sequence joins TRBV15 and TRBJ2-7; D ambiguous. Germline V lookup: CDR1 LNHNV, CDR2 YYDKDF (reference sequence). The V end lost 0 bases, the J end lost 6 bases, and 12 bases lay between the germline ends. The CDR3 loop spans 14 amino acids. Here the CDR3 reads CATSRDGLGLEQYF. The CDR3 region has the DNA TGTGCCACCAGCAGAGATGGTTTAGGGCTCGAGCAGTACTTC.

The chain joins TRBV4-1 to TRBJ1-1, with D perhaps matching TRBD1 (5 bases). Germline values: CDR1 MGHRA, CDR2 YSYEKL. This CDR3 has 14 residues. V was clipped by 4 bases and J by 5 bases, with 14 bases between them. The CDR3 DNA follows: TGCGCCAGCAGCCTTGGGGCCAAGCCAACTGAAGCTTTCTTT. The encoded protein is CASSLGAKPTEAFF.

The V and J genes are TRBV10-2 and TRBJ1-5; D perhaps matches TRBD1 (5 bases). The length of the CDR3 is 15 residues. The V and J ends lost 7 bases and 2 bases respectively, with 15 bases between them. Per the germline V gene, CDR1 is WSHSY and CDR2 is SAAADI. The CDR3 protein is CASMGGFVGNQPQHF. The CDR3 nucleotides are TGCGCCAGCATGGGGGGATTCGTCGGCAATCAGCCCCAGCATTTT.

The chain is built from TRBV2 and TRBJ1-2, with 7 bases lining up with TRBD1. J was trimmed by 8 bases and V by 3 bases; bases with no gene match: 9. This CDR3 has 14 amino acids. Germline values: CDR1 SNHLY, CDR2 FYNNEI. The CDR3 coding sequence is TGTGCCAGCAGTGACTCTACAGGGGAGGAAGGCTACACCTTC. It translates to CASSDSTGEEGYTF.

This clone has only one observation. Other DNA sequences in the same sample also yield this CDR3. The chain couples TRBV7-9 to TRBJ2-7; 15 bases match TRBD2. The CDR3 loop spans 16 amino acids. The J segment lost 3 bases and the V segment lost 5 bases, leaving 5 bases of the junction unmatched. Germline CDR1 SEHNR, CDR2 FQNEAQ (reference sequence). The CDR3 sequence is CASSPGLAGGLYEQYF. CDR3 nucleotides: TGTGCCAGCAGCCCGGGACTAGCGGGAGGTCTCTACGAGCAGTACTTC.

This clone came up once. This chain connects TRBV28 to TRBJ2-7; possible D gene TRBD2, 6 bases. Trimming took 2 bases from V and 0 from J, leaving 11 bases between them. CDR1 and CDR2 (germline): MDHEN, SYDVKM. The CDR3 length is 15 residues. Here the CDR3 reads CASSLLAKPSYEQYF. As DNA, the CDR3 is TGTGCCAGCAGTTTACTAGCGAAACCCTCCTACGAGCAGTACTTC.

The chain combines TRBV6-1 with TRBJ1-2; 7 bases line up with TRBD1. The CDR3 length is 12 residues. From germline, CDR1 is MNHNS and CDR2 SASEGT. Trimming removed 10 bases from V and 2 bases from J; junction bases left unmatched: 4. Written as DNA, the CDR3 is TGTGCCAATCAGGGGGGGAACTATGGCTACACCTTC. Its protein product is CANQGGNYGYTF.

This clone was seen only once. The CDR3 loop reads CASSLGRTGAYEQYF. The CDR3 nucleotides read TGTGCCAGCAGCTTGGGAAGGACAGGAGCCTACGAGCAGTACTTC. The chain joins TRBV5-6 to TRBJ2-7; 7 positions agree with TRBD1. The CDR3 loop spans 15 amino acids. V lost 0 bases, J lost 2 bases, and 5 bases stayed unmatched. Germline-derived CDR1 and CDR2 are SGHDT and YYEEEE. Based on the CDR3 plus reference TRBV5-6 and TRBJ2-7, the full variable domain is DAGVTQSPTHLIKTRGQQVTLRCSPKSGHDTVSWYQQALGQGPQFIFQYYEEEERQRGNFPDRFSGHQFPNYSSELNVNALLLGDSALYLCASSLGRTGAYEQYFGPGTRLTVT.

The gene calls are TRBV10-1 and TRBJ2-3; D assignment may be TRBD1 or TRBD2 (5 bases each). Germline CDR1 is WNHNN and CDR2 is SYGVQD (reference sequence). CDR3 length: 14 residues. CDR3 sequence reads: CVTSPGRTSDTQYF. Written as DNA, the CDR3 is TGCGTAACCAGCCCGGGACGGACATCAGATACGCAGTATTTT.

The genes are TRBV28 and TRBJ2-4; tentatively, D is TRBD1 (6 bases). The CDR3 covers 18 residues. Trimming shortened V by 5 bases and J by 0 bases, and 20 bases separated the two germline ends. Germline values: CDR1 MDHEN, CDR2 SYDVKM. The CDR3 DNA reads as TGTGCCAGCAGTAATACCGGGACAAAAGGACTAGCCAAAAACATTCAGTACTTC. Translated: CASSNTGTKGLAKNIQYF.

The CDR3 loop is CASRDLLAGGDEQYF. CDR3 sequence (DNA): TGTGCCAGCAGAGACCTACTAGCGGGAGGCGACGAGCAGTACTTC. The chain is built from TRBV6-1 and TRBJ2-7; 12 nucleotides match TRBD2. CDR1 is MNHNS and CDR2 is SASEGT in the germline V gene. Trimming cost V 6 bases and J 5 bases; bases outside gene matches: 8. The CDR3 contains 15 residues.

The chain uses TRBV27 and TRBJ2-2; D gene uncertain. The CDR3 contains 14 residues. V gave up 5 bases and J gave up 6 bases, with 13 bases separating them. Germline loops: CDR1 MNHEY, CDR2 SMNVEV (reference sequence). The chain's CDR3 is CASSLSLGPGELFF. The CDR3 DNA sequence: TGTGCCAGCAGTCTCTCGTTGGGCCCCGGGGAGCTGTTTTTT.

The chain joins TRBV28 to TRBJ2-2; D is uncertain. Germline V lookup: CDR1 MDHEN, CDR2 SYDVKM. This CDR3 comprises 14 residues. V lost 2 bases, J lost 5 bases, and 9 bases lay in between. The CDR3 reads CASSLMIGTGELFF. The CDR3 DNA sequence: TGTGCCAGCAGTTTAATGATTGGGACCGGGGAGCTGTTTTTT.

The chain combines TRBV5-1 with TRBJ2-5; unclear D gene. The CDR3 totals 13 residues. Germline V CDR1 and CDR2: SGHRS, YFSETQ. V was pared by 4 bases and J by 1 base, with 8 bases between. CDR3 sequence: CASSQAPQETQYF. Written as DNA, the CDR3 is TGCGCCAGCAGCCAGGCTCCCCAAGAGACCCAGTACTTC. The complete variable domain, with remaining parts taken from reference TRBV5-1 and TRBJ2-5, reads KAGVTQTPRYLIKTRGQQVTLSCSPISGHRSVSWYQQTPGQGLQFLFEYFSETQRNKGNFPGRFSGRQFSNSRSEMNVSTLELGDSALYLCASSQAPQETQYFGPGTRLLVL.

The chain couples TRBV5-4 to TRBJ2-5; tentative D call: TRBD2 (5 bases). V was shortened by 2 bases and J by 4 bases, with 12 bases between the two germline ends. The length of the CDR3 is 14 residues. Germline V gene data show CDR1 as SGHNT and CDR2 as YYREEE (reference sequence). The CDR3 nucleotides read TGTGCCAGCAGCTTTCTAGCTGAAGGAGAGACCCAGTACTTC. This translates into CASSFLAEGETQYF.

The chain joins TRBV19 to TRBJ1-2, with 10 bases matching TRBD1. Germline trimming cut 5 bases from V and 4 bases from J; bases unmatched to any gene: 4. This CDR3 has 14 residues. The germline V gene encodes CDR1 LNHDA and CDR2 SQIVND (reference sequence). The CDR3 spells CASSPGQGTYGYTF. The CDR3 DNA reads TGTGCCAGTAGTCCGGGACAGGGGACCTATGGCTACACCTTC.

This sequence joins TRBV4-1 and TRBJ2-7, with 8 positions matching TRBD2. The V segment lost 4 bases and the J segment 3 bases; nucleotides outside the gene matches: 8. CDR1 and CDR2 (germline): MGHRA, YSYEKL. The CDR3 extends over 15 amino acids. The CDR3 nucleotides are TGCGCCAGCAGCCCGGGTTTAGCGGGACTCTACGAGCAGTACTTC. Amino acids: CASSPGLAGLYEQYF.

The rearrangement uses TRBV28 and TRBJ2-1; D not resolved. Looked up from germline, CDR1 is MDHEN and CDR2 is SYDVKM. This CDR3 comprises 13 residues. The V end lost 6 bases, the J end lost 0 bases, and 6 bases lay between the germline ends. CDR3 loop: CASRISSYNEQFF. For the CDR3, the DNA is TGTGCCAGCAGGATTAGCTCCTACAATGAGCAGTTCTTC.

The V and J genes are TRBV27 and TRBJ2-5, with D hard to call. The end of the DNA is better explained by TRBJ2-7, so the J call may be wrong. The CDR3 sequence is 15 residues long. Germline V gene sequence: CDR1 MNHEY, CDR2 SMNVEV (reference sequence). The CDR3 DNA reads as TGTGCCAGCAGCCCGACCGAGGCGAGCTCCTACGAGCAGTACTTC. It translates to CASSPTEASSYEQYF.

This chain uses TRBV28 with TRBJ2-7; D is possibly TRBD1 (6 bases). CDR3 size: 14 residues. CDR1 is MDHEN, CDR2 SYDVKM, per germline. The V end was cut by 6 bases, the J end by 0 bases, with 12 bases between. The CDR3 nucleotides read TGTGCCAGCAGCCGAACAGGGCTCTCCTACGAGCAGTACTTC. This gives the protein CASSRTGLSYEQYF.